The table lists the clone carrying this T cell receptor (beta chain) with a count of one. The authors gated naive CD8 T cells as CD8+CD4-CCR7+CD45RA+ for sorting. Trimming took 6 bases from V and 5 from J; bases not matched to a gene: 17. Germline CDR1 is MNHEY and CDR2 is SMNVEV (reference sequence). The CDR3 has 17 residues. The sample originates from a study of molecular identifiers for immune sequencing clone quantification. Study details: Replicates involved a five-way split of RNA from about 19,000 or 110,000 naive CD8 cells, with sequencing of four.

TCRdb independently ran MiXCR on the PCR reads; one entry per CDR3 protein. The repertoire holds about 320,000 distinct CDR3 sequences, with roughly 23% as singletons. This TCR was sampled from a human donor in good health. Some libraries in this study had Jurkat cell RNA spiked in. The gene calls are TRBV27 and TRBJ2-5; 8 bases match TRBD1. The sequencing sample was made of naive CD8+ T cells from blood, with Jurkat cell RNA spiked in. The subset: FACS-sorted CD8+CD4-CCR7+CD45RA+ naive T cells. The DNA for the CDR3 is TGTGCCAGCAGGAGGGGGGCCGGGACAGGCCATGGGGAGACCCAGTACTTC. Its protein product is CASRRGAGTGHGETQYF.